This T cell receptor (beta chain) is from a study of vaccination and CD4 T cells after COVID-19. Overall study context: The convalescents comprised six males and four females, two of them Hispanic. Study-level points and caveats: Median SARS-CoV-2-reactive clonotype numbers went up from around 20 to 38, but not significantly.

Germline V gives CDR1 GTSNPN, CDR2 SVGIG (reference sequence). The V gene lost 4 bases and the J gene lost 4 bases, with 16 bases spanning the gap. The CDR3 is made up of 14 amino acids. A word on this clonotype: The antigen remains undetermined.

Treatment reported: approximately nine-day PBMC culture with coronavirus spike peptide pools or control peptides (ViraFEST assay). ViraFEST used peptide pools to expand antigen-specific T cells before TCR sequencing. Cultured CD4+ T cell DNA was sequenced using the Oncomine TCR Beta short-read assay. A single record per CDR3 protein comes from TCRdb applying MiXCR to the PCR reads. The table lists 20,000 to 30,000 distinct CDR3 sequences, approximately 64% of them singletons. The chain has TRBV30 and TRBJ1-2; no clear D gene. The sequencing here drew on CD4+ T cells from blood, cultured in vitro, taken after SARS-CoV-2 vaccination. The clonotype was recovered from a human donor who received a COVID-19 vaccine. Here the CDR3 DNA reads TGTGCCTGGACCCCGGATATCCGATCCTATGGCTACACCTTC. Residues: CAWTPDIRSYGYTF.